Listed below are T cell receptor beta chains from one sample, sequenced in a study of T cells expressing NK-cell markers. Following a re-call of the 5' RACE reads, TCRdb has one entry per CDR3 protein and lacks DNA. The sample holds about 410,000 distinct CDR3 sequences. The sequenced sample was blood T cells: a sorted CD56 or NKG2C T cell subset, CD4+ or CD8+ T cells, or bulk PBMC T cells (not recorded which). The receptors originated from a woman aged 50 to 65 in good health. CDR3s include the opening cysteine and the closing phenylalanine or tryptophan.

v_call	j_call	cdr3_aa
TRBV20-1	TRBJ2-4	CSARAGPDGVQYF
TRBV20-1	TRBJ2-4	CSAVQGATKNIQYF
TRBV12-3/TRBV12-4	TRBJ2-5	CASNIQGGLETQYF
TRBV6-5	TRBJ2-7	CASSVTGASYEQYF
TRBV7-6	TRBJ2-2	CASSPRGGTTGELFF
TRBV6-2/TRBV6-3	TRBJ2-4	CASSTLATIQYF
TRBV7-3	TRBJ1-1	CASSPQGRRDTEAFF
TRBV27	TRBJ1-2	CASSLSPTGGGYGYTF
TRBV27	TRBJ2-1	CASSRFGTYNEQFF
TRBV12-3/TRBV12-4	TRBJ2-2	CARVQGAPGELFF
TRBV24-1	TRBJ1-5	CATSGEGSSNQPQHF
TRBV29-1	TRBJ2-1	CSVEGSYNEQFF
TRBV24-1	TRBJ2-3	CATSDLGQDTDTQYF
TRBV12-3/TRBV12-4	TRBJ2-1	CASSSRDRVHNEQFF
TRBV29-1	TRBJ1-6	CSVELGLSLHF
TRBV27	TRBJ2-7	CASSLGPGSEQYF
TRBV12-3/TRBV12-4	TRBJ1-2	CASSWSTGFGNGYTF
TRBV6-5	TRBJ2-5	CASSPQGSAGGTLETQYF
TRBV6-1	TRBJ1-1	CASSEIPSANTEAFF
TRBV24-1	TRBJ2-5	CATSESGGRGVGTQYF
TRBV24-1	TRBJ2-6	CATSHPFAGANVLTF
TRBV11-2	TRBJ2-1	CASSFNPMGADEQFF
TRBV5-6	TRBJ2-5	CASSTTGTGSGETQYF
TRBV12-3/TRBV12-4	TRBJ2-1	CASSWRVNGPDNEQFF
TRBV7-9	TRBJ2-1	CASSSGRAYNEQFF
TRBV20-1	TRBJ2-5	CSAPRTSGSSETQYF
TRBV24-1	TRBJ2-1	CATSEHTSGRVNEQFF
TRBV12-3/TRBV12-4	TRBJ2-2	CASSLTGASVPTGELFF
TRBV3-1	TRBJ1-1	CASSRYGDTEAFF
TRBV20-1	TRBJ2-5	CSATGLETQYF
TRBV20-1	TRBJ2-6	CSASQGLSGANVLTF
TRBV24-1	TRBJ2-7	CATSDGTSGAYEQYF
TRBV10-3	TRBJ2-1	CAISERAGASNEQFF
TRBV29-1	TRBJ2-5	CSLGNGETQYF
TRBV29-1	TRBJ2-1	CSGAGGRETNEQFF
TRBV20-1	TRBJ1-1	CSAGGQGVWTEAFF
TRBV11-2	TRBJ2-1	CASSTRFANEQFF
TRBV20-1	TRBJ2-1	CSASGRPPYNEQFF
TRBV7-9	TRBJ2-1	CASRPTSGGAVEQFF
TRBV5-1	TRBJ2-1	CASSRPQREGSYNEQFF
TRBV5-6	TRBJ2-3	CASNRYSSTDTQYF
TRBV20-1	TRBJ2-1	CSAPRVQEQFF
TRBV12-3/TRBV12-4	TRBJ2-2	CASSGGTGIVPGELFF